This T cell receptor beta chain derives from a study of tumor-infiltrating lymphocytes in primary liver carcinoma. The roughly 18-34 mg bulk tissue piece was not sorted before simultaneous RNA and DNA extraction. V dropped 4 bases and J dropped 11; count of bases not matched to a gene: 12. There are 14 residues in the CDR3. Starting material of 500 to 600 ng total RNA yielded TCR beta cDNA via a constant-region primer. Nested multiplex PCR, run for three rounds with slightly modified ARM-PCR, yielded TCR beta libraries. A C-beta reverse primer and TRBV1-TRBV30 forward primers served in each of the first two PCR rounds, at around 10 cycles apiece. From the multiplex PCR reads, TCRdb called clonotypes with MiXCR, one entry per CDR3 protein. In the table there are some 94,000 distinct CDR3 sequences, around 63% of which are singletons.

The chain carries TRBV12-3 or TRBV12-4 and TRBJ1-2; 8 bases align to TRBD1. The source material was liver tumor tissue from sampling region 5. Subset in this sample: tumor region T5, tumor centre. This TCR derives from a woman aged 60-70 years with primary liver carcinoma and hepatitis B virus infection. The CDR3 reads CASSSPRTGLGYTF. CDR3 in DNA: TGTGCCAGCAGTTCTCCCCGGACAGGGCTCGGTTACACCTTC.